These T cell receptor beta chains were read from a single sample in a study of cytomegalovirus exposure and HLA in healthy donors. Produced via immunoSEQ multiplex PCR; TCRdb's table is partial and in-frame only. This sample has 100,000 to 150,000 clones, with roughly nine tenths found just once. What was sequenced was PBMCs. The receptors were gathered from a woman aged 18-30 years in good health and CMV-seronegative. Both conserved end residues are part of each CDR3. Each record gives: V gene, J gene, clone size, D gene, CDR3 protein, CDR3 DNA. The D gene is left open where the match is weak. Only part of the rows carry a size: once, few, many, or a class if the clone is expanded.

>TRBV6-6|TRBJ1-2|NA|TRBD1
CASRDQVPQGYGYTF
TGTGCCAGCAGAGACCAAGTCCCACAGGGGTATGGCTACACCTTC
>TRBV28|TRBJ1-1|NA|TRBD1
CASSLTGEGNTEAFF
TGTGCCAGCAGTTTAACAGGGGAAGGGAACACTGAAGCTTTCTTT
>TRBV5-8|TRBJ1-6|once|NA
CASSLSGSSSYNSPLHF
TGTGCCAGCAGCTTGTCGGGTAGTAGCTCCTATAATTCACCCCTCCACTTT
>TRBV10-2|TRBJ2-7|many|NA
CASSLDGSARGFEQYF
TGCGCCAGCAGCCTCGACGGCTCGGCCCGCGGGTTCGAGCAGTACTTC
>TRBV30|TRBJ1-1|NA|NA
CAWSSGGDTEAFF
TGTGCCTGGAGTAGCGGGGGGGACACTGAAGCTTTCTTT
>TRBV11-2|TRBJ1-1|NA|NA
CASSLVLVFPTEAFF
TGTGCCAGCAGCTTAGTACTAGTCTTTCCCACTGAAGCTTTCTTT
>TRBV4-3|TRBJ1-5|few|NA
CASSQRDGDQPQHF
TGCGCCAGCAGCCAACGCGACGGGGATCAGCCCCAGCATTTT
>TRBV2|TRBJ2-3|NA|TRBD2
CASRGTSGVYYADTQYF
TGTGCCAGCAGGGGGACTAGCGGGGTTTATTATGCAGATACGCAGTATTTT
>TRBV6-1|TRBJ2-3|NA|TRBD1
CASSELETGGDTQYF
TGTGCCAGCAGTGAGCTTGAGACAGGGGGGGATACGCAGTATTTT
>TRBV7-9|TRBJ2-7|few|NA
CASSLAIQVHEQYF
TGTGCCAGCAGCTTGGCGATACAGGTACACGAGCAGTACTTC
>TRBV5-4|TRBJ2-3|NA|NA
CASSLAFPTDTQYF
TGTGCCAGCAGCTTGGCTTTTCCGACAGATACGCAGTATTTT
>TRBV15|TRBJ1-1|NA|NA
CATSRPGGRRTEAFF
TGTGCCACCAGCAGGCCGGGGGGGCGCAGGACTGAAGCTTTCTTT
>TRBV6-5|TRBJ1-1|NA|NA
CASRYDWSDAEAFF
TGTGCCAGTAGATATGACTGGAGCGACGCTGAAGCTTTCTTT
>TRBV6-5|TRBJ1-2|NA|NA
CASSKPGEGIYGYTF
TGTGCCAGCAGTAAACCGGGGGAGGGGATCTATGGCTACACCTTC
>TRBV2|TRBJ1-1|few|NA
CASSVRNTEAFF
TGTGCCAGCAGTGTTAGGAACACTGAAGCTTTCTTT
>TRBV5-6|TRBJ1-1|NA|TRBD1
CASRSTGGPVVAFF
TGTGCCAGCAGGTCTACAGGGGGTCCAGTGGTAGCTTTCTTT
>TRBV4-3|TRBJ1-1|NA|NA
CASSQGNRLNTEAFF
TGCGCCAGCAGCCAAGGGAACAGGTTGAACACTGAAGCTTTCTTT
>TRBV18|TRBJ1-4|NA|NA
CASSPPGALREKLFF
TGTGCCAGCTCACCACCGGGGGCTTTAAGGGAAAAACTGTTTTTT
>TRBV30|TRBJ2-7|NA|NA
CAWSGGVYEQYF
TGTGCCTGGAGTGGGGGGGTTTACGAGCAGTACTTC
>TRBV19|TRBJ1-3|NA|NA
CASSIKSGNTIYF
TGTGCCAGTAGTATCAAGAGTGGAAACACCATATATTTT
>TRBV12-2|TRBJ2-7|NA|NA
CASRLKQVRSYEQYF
TGTGCAAGTCGCTTAAAACAGGTTCGATCCTACGAGCAGTACTTC
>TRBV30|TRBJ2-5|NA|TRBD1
CAWNLGQATQYF
TGTGCCTGGAATCTAGGACAGGCCACCCAGTACTTC
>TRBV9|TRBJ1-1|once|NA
CASSVGGRTEAFF
TGTGCCAGCAGCGTGGGGGGTAGGACTGAAGCTTTCTTT
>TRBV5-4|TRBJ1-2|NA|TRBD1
CASSLEGAFYGYTF
TGTGCCAGCAGCTTGGAGGGGGCGTTCTATGGCTACACCTTC
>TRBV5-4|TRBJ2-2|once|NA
CASSLAGGQNTGELFF
TGTGCCAGCAGCTTGGCGGGGGGCCAGAACACCGGGGAGCTGTTTTTT
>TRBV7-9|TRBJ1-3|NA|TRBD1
CASSIELTGRGNTIYF
TGTGCCAGCAGCATAGAATTGACAGGGAGGGGAAACACCATATATTTT
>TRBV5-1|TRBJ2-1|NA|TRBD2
CASSLEGTSGFNEQFF
TGCGCCAGCAGCTTGGAGGGGACTAGCGGGTTCAATGAGCAGTTCTTC
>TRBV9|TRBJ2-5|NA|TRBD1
CASSTTGGQETQYF
TGTGCCAGCAGTACTACAGGGGGCCAAGAGACCCAGTACTTC
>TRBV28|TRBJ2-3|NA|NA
CASSTHSNTDTQYF
TGTGCCAGCAGTACACATAGCAACACAGATACGCAGTATTTT